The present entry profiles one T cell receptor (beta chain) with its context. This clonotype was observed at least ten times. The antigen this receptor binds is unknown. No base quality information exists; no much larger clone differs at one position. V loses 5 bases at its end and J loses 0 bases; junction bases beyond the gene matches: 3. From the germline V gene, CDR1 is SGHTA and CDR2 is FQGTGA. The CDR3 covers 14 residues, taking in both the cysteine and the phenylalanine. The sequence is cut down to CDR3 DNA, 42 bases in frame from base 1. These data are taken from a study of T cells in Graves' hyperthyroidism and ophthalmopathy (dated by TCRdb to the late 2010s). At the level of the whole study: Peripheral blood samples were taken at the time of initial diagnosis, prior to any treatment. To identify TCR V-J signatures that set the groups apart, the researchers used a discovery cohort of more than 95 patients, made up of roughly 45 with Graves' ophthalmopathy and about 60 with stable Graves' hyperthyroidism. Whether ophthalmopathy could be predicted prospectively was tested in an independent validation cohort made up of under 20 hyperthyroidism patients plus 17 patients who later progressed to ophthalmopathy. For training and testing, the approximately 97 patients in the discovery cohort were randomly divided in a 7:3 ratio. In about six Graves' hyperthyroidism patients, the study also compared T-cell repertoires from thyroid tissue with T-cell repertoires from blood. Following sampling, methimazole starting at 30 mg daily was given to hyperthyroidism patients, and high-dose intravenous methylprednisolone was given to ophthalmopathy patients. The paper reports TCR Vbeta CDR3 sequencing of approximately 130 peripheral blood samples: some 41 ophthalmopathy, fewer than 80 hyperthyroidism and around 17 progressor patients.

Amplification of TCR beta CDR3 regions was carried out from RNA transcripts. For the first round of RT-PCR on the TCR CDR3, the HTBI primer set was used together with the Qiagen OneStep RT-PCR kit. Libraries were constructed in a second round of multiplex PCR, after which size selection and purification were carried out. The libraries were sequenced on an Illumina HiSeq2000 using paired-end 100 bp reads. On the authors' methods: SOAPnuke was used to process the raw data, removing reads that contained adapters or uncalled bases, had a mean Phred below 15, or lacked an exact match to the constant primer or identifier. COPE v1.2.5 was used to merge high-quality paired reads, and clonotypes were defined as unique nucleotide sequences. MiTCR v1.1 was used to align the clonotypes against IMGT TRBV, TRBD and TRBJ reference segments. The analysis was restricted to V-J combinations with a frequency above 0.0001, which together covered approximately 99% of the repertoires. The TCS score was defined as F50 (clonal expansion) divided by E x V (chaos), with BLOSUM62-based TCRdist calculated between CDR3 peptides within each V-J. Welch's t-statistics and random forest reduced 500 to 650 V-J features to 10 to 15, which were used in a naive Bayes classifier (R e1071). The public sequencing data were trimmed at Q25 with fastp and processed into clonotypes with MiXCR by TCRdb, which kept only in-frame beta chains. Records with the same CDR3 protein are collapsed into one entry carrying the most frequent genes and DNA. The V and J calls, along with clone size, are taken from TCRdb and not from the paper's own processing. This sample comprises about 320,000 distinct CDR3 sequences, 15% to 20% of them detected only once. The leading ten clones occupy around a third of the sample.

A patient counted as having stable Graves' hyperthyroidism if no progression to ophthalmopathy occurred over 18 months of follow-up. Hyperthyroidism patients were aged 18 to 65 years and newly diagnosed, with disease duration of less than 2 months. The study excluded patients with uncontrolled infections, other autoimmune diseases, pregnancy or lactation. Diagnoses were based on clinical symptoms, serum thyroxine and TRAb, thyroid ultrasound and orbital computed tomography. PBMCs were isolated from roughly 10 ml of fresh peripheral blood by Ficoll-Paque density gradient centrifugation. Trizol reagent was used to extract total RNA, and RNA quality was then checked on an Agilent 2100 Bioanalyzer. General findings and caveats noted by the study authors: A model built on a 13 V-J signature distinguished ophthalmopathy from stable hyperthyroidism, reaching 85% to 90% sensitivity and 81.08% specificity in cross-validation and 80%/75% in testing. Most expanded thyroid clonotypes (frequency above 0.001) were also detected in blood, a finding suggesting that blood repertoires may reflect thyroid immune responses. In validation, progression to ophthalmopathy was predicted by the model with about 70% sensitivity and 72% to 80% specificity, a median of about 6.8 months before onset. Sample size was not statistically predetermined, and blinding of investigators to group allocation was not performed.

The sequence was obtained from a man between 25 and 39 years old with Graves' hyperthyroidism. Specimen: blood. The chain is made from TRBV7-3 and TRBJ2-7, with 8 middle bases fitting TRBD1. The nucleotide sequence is TGTGCCAGCAGCCCGACAGGGGACTCCTACGAGCAGTACTTC. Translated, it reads CASSPTGDSYEQYF.